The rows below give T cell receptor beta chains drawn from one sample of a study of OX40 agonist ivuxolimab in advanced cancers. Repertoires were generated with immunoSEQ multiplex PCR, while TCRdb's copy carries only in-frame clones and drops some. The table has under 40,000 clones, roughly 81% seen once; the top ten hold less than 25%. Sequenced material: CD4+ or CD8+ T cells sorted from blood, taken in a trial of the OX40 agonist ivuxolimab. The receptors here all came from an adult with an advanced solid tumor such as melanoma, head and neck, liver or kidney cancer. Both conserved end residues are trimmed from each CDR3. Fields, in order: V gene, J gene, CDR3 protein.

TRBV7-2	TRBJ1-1	ASSLGTGETF
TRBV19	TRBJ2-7	ASSTQTGGSYEQY
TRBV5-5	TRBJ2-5	ASSTTPNQETQY
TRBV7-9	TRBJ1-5	ASRLGQNQPQH
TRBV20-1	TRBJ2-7	SAPLGNEQY
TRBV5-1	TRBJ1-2	ASSGTSYGYT
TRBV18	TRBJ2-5	ASKGTGQETQY
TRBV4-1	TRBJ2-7	ASSQVGGGRHEQY
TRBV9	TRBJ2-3	ASSESGDLSDTQY
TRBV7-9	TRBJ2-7	ASSLEYRTRRGEQY
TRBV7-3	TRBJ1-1	ASSSYGVEAF
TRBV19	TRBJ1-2	ASTRGAWDYGYT
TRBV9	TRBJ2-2	ASSVAWTGELF
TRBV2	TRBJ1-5	ASRRDRGNQPQH
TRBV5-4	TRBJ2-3	ASSSGTSGRRGTDTQY
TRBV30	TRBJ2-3	ASKRSTDTQY
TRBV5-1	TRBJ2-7	ASSHPRDRRQY
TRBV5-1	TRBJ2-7	ASSLVLSGSYEQY
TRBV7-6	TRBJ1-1	ASSIRPGEGAF
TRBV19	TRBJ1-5	ASSIQQGGNQPQH
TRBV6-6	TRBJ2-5	ASWEQIQETQY
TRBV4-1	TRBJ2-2	ASSPSGTGTRELF
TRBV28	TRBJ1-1	ASSFGQGLEAF
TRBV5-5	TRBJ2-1	ASSRDRDDEQF
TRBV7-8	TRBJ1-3	ASSQDRAAGNTIY
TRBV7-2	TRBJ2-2	ASSLAYRVTGELF
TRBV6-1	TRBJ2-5	ASSGGHLQETQY
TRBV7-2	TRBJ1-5	ASSLGRYQPQH
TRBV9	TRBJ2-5	ASSVGWTEETQY
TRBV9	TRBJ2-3	ASSVGLDMAGTQY
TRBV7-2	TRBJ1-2	ASTQSVRGYT
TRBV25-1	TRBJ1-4	ASSEGSLEKLF
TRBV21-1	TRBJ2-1	ASSKCQYVYEQF
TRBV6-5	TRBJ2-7	ASCPDRAYEQY
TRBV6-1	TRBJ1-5	ASSEALWQGARRQPQH
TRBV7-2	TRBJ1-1	ASSLGRNTEAF
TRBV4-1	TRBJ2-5	ASSRDSYQETQY
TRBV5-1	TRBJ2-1	ASSWTSGGANEQF
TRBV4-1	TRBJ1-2	ASSQVVLEGNGGYT
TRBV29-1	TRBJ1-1	SVTFLGTEAF
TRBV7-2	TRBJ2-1	ASRAAYNEQF
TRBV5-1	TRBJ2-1	ASSLTGVGVDEQF